This TCR beta chain was recorded in a study of blood T cell repertoires in COVID-19. In germline, CDR1 is SSHAT, CDR2 FNYEAQ (reference sequence). The CDR3 length is 15 residues. Regarding this clone: An end of the junction does not agree with germline; a read error may underlie this.

Per the study methods: Reference gene primer amplification yielded estimated nucleated cell counts. Here immunoSEQ multiplex PCR was the method, and the copy in TCRdb shows in-frame clones only, minus some. V and J calls and clone size are copied from that table; D and trimming were computed from the DNA. The sample yields fewer than 300,000 clones, roughly 84% seen once. J is TRBJ2-7 and V is TRBV7-7, with 8 bases identical to TRBD1. Sequenced input: peripheral blood. This receptor was taken from a woman aged 18-30 years with acute or convalescent COVID-19. CDR3 protein: CASSLATGGTYEQYF. For the CDR3, the DNA is TGTGCTAGCAGCTTAGCCACAGGGGGAACCTACGAGCAGTACTTC.